This T cell receptor (beta chain) was sequenced in a study of OX40 agonist ivuxolimab in advanced cancers. About the study: Patients got intravenous ivuxolimab at 0.01 to 10 mg/kg every 2 weeks. Therapy given before enrollment (anti-PD-1, anti-PD-L1 or anti-CTLA-4) was allowed, and around 41% had some. General study results and limits: Clonal expansion from baseline to week 6 occurred in both CD4+ and CD8+ T cells.

Only in-frame clones appear in the TCRdb table, and some are missing; sequencing was by immunoSEQ multiplex PCR. Counted here are around 60,000 clones, roughly three quarters occurring once; the ten biggest clones make up about 1.2%. Enrollment shut out patients with autoimmune disease history or systemic immunosuppression. Per germline, CDR1 SGHDN and CDR2 FVKESK. The CDR3 totals 14 residues, both ends included. Note on this clone: What it binds is unknown. Because the CDR3's place on the DNA is in doubt, the DNA is left out and the CDR3 is given as listed by TCRdb.

Sequencing used CD4+ or CD8+ T cells sorted from blood, obtained in a trial of the OX40 agonist ivuxolimab. The chain links TRBV14 to TRBJ2-7. The clonotype originates from an adult with an advanced solid tumor such as melanoma, head and neck, liver or kidney cancer. The CDR3 here is CASSFGPGSYEQYF.